This TCR beta chain appears in the sequencing data of a study of beta chain features in type 1 diabetes. All of the isolated RNA was reverse transcribed, so expressed TCRB transcripts were sequenced. Here immunoSEQ multiplex PCR was the method, and the copy in TCRdb shows in-frame clones only, minus some. The data show some 190,000 clones, 7% to 9% seen once. This clone appeared a few times. No antigen is known for it. Study-wide results and caveats: Moderate but significant shortening of TCRB CDR3s was recorded in all four CD4+ subsets from Type 1 diabetes patients.

From germline, CDR1 is SGHTA and CDR2 FQGNSA. This CDR3 comprises 17 residues. The V end lost 0 bases, the J end lost 4 bases, and 17 bases lay between the germline ends. The V gene is TRBV7-2, the J gene TRBJ2-3, with D maybe TRBD2 (7 bases). The clonotype was recovered from a man aged 18 to 30 with type 1 diabetes. The source material was central memory CD4+ T cells from blood. CDR3 in amino acids: CASSLAVGGGAPDTQYF. The CDR3 bases are TGTGCCAGCAGCTTAGCGGTCGGTGGGGGGGCTCCAGATACGCAGTATTTT.